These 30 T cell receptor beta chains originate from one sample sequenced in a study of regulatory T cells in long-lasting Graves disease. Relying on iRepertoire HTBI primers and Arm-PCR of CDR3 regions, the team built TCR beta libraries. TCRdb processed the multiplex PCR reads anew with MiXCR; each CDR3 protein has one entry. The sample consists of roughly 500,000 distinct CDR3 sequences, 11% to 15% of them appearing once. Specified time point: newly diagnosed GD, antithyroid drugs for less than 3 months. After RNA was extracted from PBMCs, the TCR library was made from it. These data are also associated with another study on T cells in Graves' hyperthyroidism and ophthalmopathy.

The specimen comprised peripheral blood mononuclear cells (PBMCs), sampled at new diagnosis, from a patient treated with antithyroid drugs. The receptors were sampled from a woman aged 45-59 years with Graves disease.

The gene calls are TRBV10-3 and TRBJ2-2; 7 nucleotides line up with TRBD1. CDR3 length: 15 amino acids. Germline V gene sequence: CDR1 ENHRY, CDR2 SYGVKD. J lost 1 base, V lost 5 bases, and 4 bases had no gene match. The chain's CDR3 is CAISTGVWNTGELFF. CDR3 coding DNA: TGTGCCATCAGTACAGGGGTCTGGAACACCGGGGAGCTGTTTTTT.

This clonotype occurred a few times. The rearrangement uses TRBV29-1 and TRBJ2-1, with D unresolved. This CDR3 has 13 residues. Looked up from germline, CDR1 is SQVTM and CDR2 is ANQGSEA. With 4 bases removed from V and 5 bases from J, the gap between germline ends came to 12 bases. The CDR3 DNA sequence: TGCAGCGTTGTACCCAACCTAGACAATGAGCAGTTCTTC. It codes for CSVVPNLDNEQFF.

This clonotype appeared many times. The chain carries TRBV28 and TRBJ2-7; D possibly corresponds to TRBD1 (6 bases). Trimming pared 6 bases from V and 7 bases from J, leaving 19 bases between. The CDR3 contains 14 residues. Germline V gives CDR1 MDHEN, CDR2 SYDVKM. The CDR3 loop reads CASRRATGPWEQYF. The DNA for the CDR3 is TGTGCCAGCAGAAGAGCGACAGGTCCATGGGAGCAGTACTTC.

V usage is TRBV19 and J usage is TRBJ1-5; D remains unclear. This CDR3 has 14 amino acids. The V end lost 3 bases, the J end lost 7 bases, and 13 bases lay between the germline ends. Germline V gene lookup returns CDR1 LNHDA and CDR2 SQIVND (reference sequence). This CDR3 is CASSINEWGQPQHF. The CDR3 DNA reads TGTGCCAGTAGTATCAATGAATGGGGACAGCCCCAGCATTTT.

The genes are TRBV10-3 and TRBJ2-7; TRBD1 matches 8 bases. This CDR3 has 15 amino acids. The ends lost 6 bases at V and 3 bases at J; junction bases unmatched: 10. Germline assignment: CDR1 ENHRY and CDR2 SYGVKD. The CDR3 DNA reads TGTGCCATCAGAGATAGGACAGGGTCGGACTACGAGCAGTACTTC. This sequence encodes CAIRDRTGSDYEQYF.

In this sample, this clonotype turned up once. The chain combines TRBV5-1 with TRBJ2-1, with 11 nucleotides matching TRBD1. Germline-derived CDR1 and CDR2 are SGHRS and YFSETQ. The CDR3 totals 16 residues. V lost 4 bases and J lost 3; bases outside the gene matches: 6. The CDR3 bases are TGCGCCAGCAGCCCACGGACAGGGGGCCTCTACAATGAGCAGTTCTTC. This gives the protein CASSPRTGGLYNEQFF.

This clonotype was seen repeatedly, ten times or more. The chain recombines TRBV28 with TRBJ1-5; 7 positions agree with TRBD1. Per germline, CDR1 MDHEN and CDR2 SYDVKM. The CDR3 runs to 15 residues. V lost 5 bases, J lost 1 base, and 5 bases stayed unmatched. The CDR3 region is CASSGGDSSNQPQHF. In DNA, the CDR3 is TGTGCCAGCAGTGGGGGGGACAGCAGCAATCAGCCCCAGCATTTT. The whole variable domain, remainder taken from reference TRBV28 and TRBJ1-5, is DVKVTQSSRYLVKRTGEKVFLECVQDMDHENMFWYRQDPGLGLRLIYFSYDVKMKEKGDIPEGYSVSREKKERFSLILESASTNQTSMYLCASSGGDSSNQPQHFGDGTRLSIL.

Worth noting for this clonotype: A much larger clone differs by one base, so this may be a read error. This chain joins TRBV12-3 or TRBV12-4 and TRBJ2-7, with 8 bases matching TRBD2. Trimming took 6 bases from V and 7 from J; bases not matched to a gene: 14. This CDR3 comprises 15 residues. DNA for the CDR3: TGTGCCAGCAGGTCTTCGGGAGGGGTGTGGAATGAGCAGTACTTC. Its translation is CASRSSGGVWNEQYF.

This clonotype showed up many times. The CDR3 reads CAWQTPRNEQFF. CDR3 coding DNA: TGTGCCTGGCAGACCCCCCGAAATGAGCAGTTCTTC. The chain links TRBV30 to TRBJ2-1; D not certain. This CDR3 spans 12 amino acids. Germline V gene lookup returns CDR1 GTSNPN and CDR2 SVGIG (reference sequence). The V gene lost 5 bases and the J gene lost 7 bases, with 12 bases spanning the gap.

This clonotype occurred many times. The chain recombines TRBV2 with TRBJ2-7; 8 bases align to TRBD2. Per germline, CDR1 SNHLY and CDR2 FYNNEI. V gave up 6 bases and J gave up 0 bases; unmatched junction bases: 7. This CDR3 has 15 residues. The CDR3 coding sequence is TGTGCCAGCAGCCCCGGGAGGGGGAACTCCTACGAGCAGTACTTC. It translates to CASSPGRGNSYEQYF.

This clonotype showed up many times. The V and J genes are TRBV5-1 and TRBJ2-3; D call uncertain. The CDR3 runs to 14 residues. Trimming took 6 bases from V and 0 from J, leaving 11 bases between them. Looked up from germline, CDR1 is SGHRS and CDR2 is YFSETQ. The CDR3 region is CASMADTSTDTQYF. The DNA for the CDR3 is TGCGCCAGCATGGCGGATACTAGCACAGATACGCAGTATTTT.

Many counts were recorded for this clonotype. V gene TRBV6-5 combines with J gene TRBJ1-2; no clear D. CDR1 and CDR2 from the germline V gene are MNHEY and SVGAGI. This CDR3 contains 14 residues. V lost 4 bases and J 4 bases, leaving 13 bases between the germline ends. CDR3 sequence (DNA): TGTGCCAGCAGTTCGGGCAGGTGGGGCTATGGCTACACCTTC. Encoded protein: CASSSGRWGYGYTF.

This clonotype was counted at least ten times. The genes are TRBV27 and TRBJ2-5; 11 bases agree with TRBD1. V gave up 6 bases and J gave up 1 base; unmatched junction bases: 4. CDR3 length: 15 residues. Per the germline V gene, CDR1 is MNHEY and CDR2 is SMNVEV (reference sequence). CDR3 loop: CASSSGTGGQETQYF. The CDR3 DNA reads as TGTGCCAGCAGCTCCGGGACAGGGGGCCAAGAGACCCAGTACTTC.

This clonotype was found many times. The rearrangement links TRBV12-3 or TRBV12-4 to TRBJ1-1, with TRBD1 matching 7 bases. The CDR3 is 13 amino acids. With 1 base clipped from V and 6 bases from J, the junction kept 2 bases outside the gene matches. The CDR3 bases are TGTGCCAGCAGTTTAGGGCAGGGGGCTGAAGCTTTCTTT. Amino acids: CASSLGQGAEAFF.

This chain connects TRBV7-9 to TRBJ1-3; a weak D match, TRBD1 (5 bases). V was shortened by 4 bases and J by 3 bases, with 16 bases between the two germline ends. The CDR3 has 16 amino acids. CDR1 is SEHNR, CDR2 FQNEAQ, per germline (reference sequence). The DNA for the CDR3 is TGTGCCAGCAGCTCCCGCCGGGGCAGGGATGGAAACACCATATATTTT. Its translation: CASSSRRGRDGNTIYF.

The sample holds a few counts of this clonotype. The CDR3 bases are TGCGCCAGCAGCCAAGATGGACTAGCCACCGGGGAGCTGTTTTTT. Translating gives CASSQDGLATGELFF. The chain joins TRBV4-1 to TRBJ2-2; 8 bases line up with TRBD2. Trimming removed 0 bases from V and 4 bases from J; junction bases left unmatched: 1. Germline V CDR1 and CDR2: MGHRA, YSYEKL. The CDR3 has 15 amino acids.

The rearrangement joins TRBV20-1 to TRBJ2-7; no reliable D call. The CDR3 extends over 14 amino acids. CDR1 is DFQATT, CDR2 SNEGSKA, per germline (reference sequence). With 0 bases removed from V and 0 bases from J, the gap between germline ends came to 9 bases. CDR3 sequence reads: CSARDQAASYEQYF. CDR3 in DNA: TGCAGTGCTAGAGATCAGGCAGCCTCCTACGAGCAGTACTTC.

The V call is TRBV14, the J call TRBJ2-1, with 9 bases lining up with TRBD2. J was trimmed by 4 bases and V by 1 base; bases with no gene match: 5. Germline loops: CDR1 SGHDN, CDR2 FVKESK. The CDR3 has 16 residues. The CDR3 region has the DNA TGTGCCAGCAGCCAAGTTAGCGGGAGCTATTACAATGAGCAGTTCTTC. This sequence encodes CASSQVSGSYYNEQFF. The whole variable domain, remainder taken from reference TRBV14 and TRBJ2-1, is EAGVTQFPSHSVIEKGQTVTLRCDPISGHDNLYWYRRVMGKEIKFLLHFVKESKQDESGMPNNRFLAERTGGTYSTLKVQPAELEDSGVYFCASSQVSGSYYNEQFFGPGTRLTVL.

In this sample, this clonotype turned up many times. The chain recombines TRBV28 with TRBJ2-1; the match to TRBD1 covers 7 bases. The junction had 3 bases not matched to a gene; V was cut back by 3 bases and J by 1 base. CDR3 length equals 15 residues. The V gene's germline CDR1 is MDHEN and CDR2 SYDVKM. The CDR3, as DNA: TGTGCCAGCAGTTTGAGGGGGCCTTCCTACAATGAGCAGTTCTTC. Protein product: CASSLRGPSYNEQFF.

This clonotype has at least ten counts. CDR3 loop: CASRSGWWQFF. The DNA of the CDR3 is TGCGCCAGCAGAAGTGGGTGGTGGCAGTTCTTC. The chain combines TRBV5-1 with TRBJ2-1; D not certain. In germline, CDR1 is SGHRS, CDR2 YFSETQ. The V end was cut by 5 bases, the J end by 12 bases, with 12 bases between. The CDR3 covers 11 residues.

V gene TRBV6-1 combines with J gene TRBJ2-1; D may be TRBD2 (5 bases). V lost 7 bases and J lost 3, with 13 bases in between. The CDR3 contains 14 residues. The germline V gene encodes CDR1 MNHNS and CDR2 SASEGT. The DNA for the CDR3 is TGTGCCAGCAACCACGGGGAGTTCTACAATGAGCAGTTCTTC. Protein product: CASNHGEFYNEQFF.

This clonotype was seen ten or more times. The CDR3 loop is CASSFSSGRASNGELFF. The CDR3 DNA reads TGTGCCAGCAGTTTCTCTAGCGGGAGGGCCAGTAACGGGGAGCTGTTTTTT. The chain combines TRBV12-3 or TRBV12-4 with TRBJ2-2; the match to TRBD2 covers 12 bases. The trim removed 3 bases at V and 7 bases at J, leaving 9 bases unmatched. The CDR3 length is 17 residues.

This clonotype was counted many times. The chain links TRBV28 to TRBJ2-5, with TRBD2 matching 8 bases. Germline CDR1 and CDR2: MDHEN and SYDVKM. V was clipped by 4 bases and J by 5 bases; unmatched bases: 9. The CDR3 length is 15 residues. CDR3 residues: CASSWGREREETQYF. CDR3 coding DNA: TGTGCCAGCAGTTGGGGGCGGGAGCGGGAGGAGACCCAGTACTTC.

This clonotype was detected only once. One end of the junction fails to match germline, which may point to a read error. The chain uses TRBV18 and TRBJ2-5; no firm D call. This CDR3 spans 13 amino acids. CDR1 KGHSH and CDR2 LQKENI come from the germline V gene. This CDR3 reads CGSSPNVLETQYF. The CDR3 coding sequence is TGTGGCAGCTCACCAAACGTTCTAGAGACCCAGTACTTC.

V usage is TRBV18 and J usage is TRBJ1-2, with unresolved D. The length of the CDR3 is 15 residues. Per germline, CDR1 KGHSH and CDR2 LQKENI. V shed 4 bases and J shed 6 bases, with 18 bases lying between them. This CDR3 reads CASSQRRPERDGYTF. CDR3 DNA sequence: TGTGCCAGCTCACAGCGACGGCCTGAGAGGGATGGCTACACCTTC.

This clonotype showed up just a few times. CDR3 DNA: TGTGCCAGCAGTGAACCAGTGGGGACCGGGGAGCTGTTTTTT. Its translation is CASSEPVGTGELFF. The chain links TRBV6-1 to TRBJ2-2; D gene unclear. CDR3 size: 14 residues. The germline CDR1 and CDR2 sequences are MNHNS and SASEGT. The V end was cut by 2 bases, the J end by 5 bases, with 9 bases between.

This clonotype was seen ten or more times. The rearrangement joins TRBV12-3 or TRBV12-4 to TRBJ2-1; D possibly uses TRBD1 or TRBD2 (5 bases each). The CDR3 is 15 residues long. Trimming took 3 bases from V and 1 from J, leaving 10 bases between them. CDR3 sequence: CASSLGDASYNEQFF. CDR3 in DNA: TGTGCCAGCAGTTTGGGGGACGCGTCCTACAATGAGCAGTTCTTC.

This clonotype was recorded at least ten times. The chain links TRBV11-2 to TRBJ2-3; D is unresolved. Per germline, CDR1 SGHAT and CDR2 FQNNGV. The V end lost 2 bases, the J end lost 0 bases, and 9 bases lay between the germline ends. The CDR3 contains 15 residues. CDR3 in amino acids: CASSLRSVSTDTQYF. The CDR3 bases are TGTGCCAGCAGCTTAAGAAGCGTAAGCACAGATACGCAGTATTTT.

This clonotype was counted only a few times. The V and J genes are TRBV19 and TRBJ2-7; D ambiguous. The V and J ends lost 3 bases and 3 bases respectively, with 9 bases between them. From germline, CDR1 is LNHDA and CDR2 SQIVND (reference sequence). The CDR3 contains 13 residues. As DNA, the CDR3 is TGTGCCAGTAGTATGAGACAATTCTACGAGCAGTACTTC. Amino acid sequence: CASSMRQFYEQYF.

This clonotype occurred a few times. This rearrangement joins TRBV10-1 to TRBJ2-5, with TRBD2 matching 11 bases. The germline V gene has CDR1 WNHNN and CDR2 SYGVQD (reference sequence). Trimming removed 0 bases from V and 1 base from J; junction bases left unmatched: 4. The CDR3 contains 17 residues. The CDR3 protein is CASSESRLAGGQETQYF. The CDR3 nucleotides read TGCGCCAGCAGTGAGTCGAGGCTAGCGGGAGGCCAAGAGACCCAGTACTTC.